The 21 T cell receptor beta chains below were found in one sample sequenced in a study of cytomegalovirus exposure and HLA in healthy donors (dated by TCRdb to about 2017). Library preparation was by the immunoSEQ multiplex PCR assay. The multiplex PCR relied on a mix of 60 forward primers for TCR Vbeta segments and 13 reverse primers for TCR Jbeta segments. This immuneACCESS table, as held by TCRdb, lists in-frame sequences with V and J called but not all clones. Of the missing ones, under half trace to an unresolved V gene in checked studies; the others have no known cause. The sample yields some 190,000 clones; roughly 87% were counted once. The ten largest clonotypes hold more than 1.5% of the sample. The material sequenced was PBMCs. These receptors originate from a man aged 35 to 55 in good health and CMV-seronegative.

The chain couples TRBV30 to TRBJ1-2, with D maybe TRBD1 (5 bases). From germline, CDR1 is GTSNPN and CDR2 SVGIG (reference sequence). The V end was cut by 2 bases, the J end by 8 bases, with 15 bases between. The CDR3 has 13 amino acids. This CDR3 is CAWSPPQGKGYTF. The CDR3 DNA is TGTGCCTGGAGTCCCCCCCAGGGAAAGGGCTACACCTTC.

V is TRBV23-1 and J is TRBJ2-3, with TRBD2 identical over 9 bases. TRBV23-1 is filed as an ORF, its function uncertain. The CDR3 consists of 15 residues. The ends lost 4 bases at V and 15 bases at J; junction bases unmatched: 17. The CDR3 reads CASSLSGGTAGGSYF. CDR3 nucleotides: TGCGCCAGCAGTCTTTCTGGAGGGACAGCGGGAGGATCATATTTT.

The chain carries TRBV28 and TRBJ2-2; TRBD1 matches 10 bases. In germline, CDR1 is MDHEN, CDR2 SYDVKM. The CDR3 is 16 amino acids. V lost 7 bases to trimming and J lost 7 bases; unmatched junction nucleotides: 12. CDR3 DNA sequence: TGTGCCAGCACCTCACTGGGACAGGGGTTCAACGGGGAGCTGTTTTTT. This codes for CASTSLGQGFNGELFF.

The V gene is TRBV11-3, the J gene TRBJ2-5, with D tentatively TRBD2 (6 bases). The V and J ends lost 1 base and 4 bases respectively, with 19 bases between them. The CDR3 is 17 amino acids. Germline values: CDR1 SGHNT, CDR2 YENEEA. Here the CDR3 reads CASSLVGGRRGRETQYF. As DNA, the CDR3 is TGTGCCAGCAGCTTAGTAGGAGGGAGGCGGGGAAGAGAGACCCAGTACTTC. The whole variable domain, remainder taken from reference TRBV11-3 and TRBJ2-5, is EAGVVQSPRYKIIEKKQPVAFWCNPISGHNTLYWYLQNLGQGPELLIRYENEEAVDDSQLPKDRFSAERLKGVDSTLKIQPAELGDSAVYLCASSLVGGRRGRETQYFGPGTRLLVL.

The J gene is TRBJ1-5, the V gene TRBV5-5, with 9 bases identical to TRBD1. Germline V gene lookup returns CDR1 SGHKS and CDR2 YYEKEE (reference sequence). The CDR3 consists of 16 residues. V trimming: 4 bases; J trimming: 7 bases; junction bases outside the gene matches: 12. As DNA, the CDR3 is TGTGCCAGCAGCCCCCCCGGGACAGGGTTTGGACAGCCCCAGCATTTT. As protein: CASSPPGTGFGQPQHF.

This clone was observed a handful of times. The J gene is TRBJ2-3, the V gene TRBV5-3; 10 nucleotides align to TRBD1. TRBV5-3 is an ORF, and what it does is uncertain. Unmatched junction bases numbered 3, after V lost 3 bases and J lost 5 bases. The length of the CDR3 is 14 residues. The CDR3 is CARSWDRGGDTQYF. As DNA, the CDR3 is TGTGCCAGAAGCTGGGACAGGGGAGGAGATACGCAGTATTTT.

The gene calls are TRBV5-8 and TRBJ2-7; weak D call: TRBD1 (5 bases). Germline V gene data show CDR1 as SGHTS and CDR2 as YDEGEE. Trimming shortened V by 4 bases and J by 6 bases, and 20 bases separated the two germline ends. The CDR3 runs to 15 residues. The CDR3 loop reads CASSALGWVTGEQYF. The CDR3 DNA follows: TGTGCCAGCAGCGCCCTCGGTTGGGTTACAGGCGAGCAGTACTTC.

The chain is built from TRBV5-1 and TRBJ1-1; D perhaps matches TRBD1 (5 bases). There are 17 residues in the CDR3. CDR1 SGHRS and CDR2 YFSETQ come from the germline V gene. V gave up 4 bases and J gave up 0 bases, with 19 bases separating them. CDR3 amino acids: CASSPTQQDTLNTEAFF. Written as DNA, the CDR3 is TGCGCCAGCAGCCCAACCCAGCAGGACACCCTGAACACTGAAGCTTTCTTT.

This chain connects TRBV7-3 to TRBJ2-5; tentatively, D is TRBD2 (6 bases). Germline V gene lookup returns CDR1 SGHTA and CDR2 FQGTGA. This CDR3 has 16 amino acids. Trimming shortened V by 5 bases and J by 2 bases, and 18 bases separated the two germline ends. CDR3 amino acids: CASSLTPGLGQETQYF. The CDR3 region has the DNA TGTGCCAGCAGCCTGACCCCGGGACTGGGGCAAGAGACCCAGTACTTC. The whole variable domain, filled in from reference TRBV7-3 and TRBJ2-5, reads GAGVSQTPSNKVTEKGKYVELRCDPISGHTALYWYRQSLGQGPEFLIYFQGTGAADDSGLPNDRFFAVRPEGSVSTLKIQRTERGDSAVYLCASSLTPGLGQETQYFGPGTRLLVL.

The rearrangement links TRBV5-6 to TRBJ1-2, with no clear D. This CDR3 contains 15 residues. V shed 4 bases and J shed 2 bases, with 15 bases lying between them. Germline CDR1 is SGHDT and CDR2 is YYEEEE. CDR3 protein: CASSPGNRNNYGYTF. CDR3 sequence (DNA): TGTGCCAGCAGCCCGGGTAACCGAAACAACTATGGCTACACCTTC. The full variable domain, rest sourced from reference TRBV5-6 and TRBJ1-2, is DAGVTQSPTHLIKTRGQQVTLRCSPKSGHDTVSWYQQALGQGPQFIFQYYEEEERQRGNFPDRFSGHQFPNYSSELNVNALLLGDSALYLCASSPGNRNNYGYTFGSGTRLTVV.

This clone was counted only a few times. This sequence joins TRBV7-3 and TRBJ1-1; D is ambiguous. The germline V and J ends were trimmed by 5 bases and 4 bases, with 8 bases remaining between them. Germline lookup yields CDR1 SGHTA and CDR2 FQGTGA. The CDR3 is 12 residues long. The CDR3 protein is CASSRAPTEAFF. The CDR3 DNA reads as TGTGCCAGCAGCCGAGCCCCCACTGAAGCTTTCTTT.

This clone showed up just a few times. This chain connects TRBV11-1 to TRBJ2-2; TRBD2 is a possible D gene (5 bases). Looked up from germline, CDR1 is SGHAT and CDR2 is FQDESV (reference sequence). The germline V and J ends were trimmed by 6 bases and 4 bases, with 18 bases remaining between them. The CDR3 extends over 16 amino acids. DNA for the CDR3: TGTGCCAGCAGGGAAGGGAGCTTTCGTGGCACCGGGGAGCTGTTTTTT. Encoded protein: CASREGSFRGTGELFF.

The V and J genes are TRBV6-5 and TRBJ1-2; tentatively, D is TRBD1 (5 bases). V lost 5 bases to trimming and J lost 6 bases, with 16 bases between them. Germline assignment: CDR1 MNHEY and CDR2 SVGAGI. The CDR3 loop spans 14 amino acids. The CDR3 loop reads CASSPRGGWNGYTF. CDR3 sequence (DNA): TGTGCCAGCAGTCCCCGGGGGGGTTGGAATGGCTACACCTTC.

The chain employs TRBV4-2 and TRBJ1-4; possible D gene TRBD1, 5 bases. Trimming shortened V by 0 bases and J by 7 bases, and 15 bases separated the two germline ends. The CDR3 is 16 amino acids. Germline V gives CDR1 LGHNA, CDR2 YNFKEQ. DNA of the CDR3: TGTGCCAGCAGCCAAGATCTTGCGGGGGGTGGTGAAAAACTGTTTTTT. This encodes CASSQDLAGGGEKLFF.

The V gene is TRBV7-2, the J gene TRBJ2-7; 8 positions agree with TRBD2. The CDR3 contains 16 residues. With 1 base clipped from V and 6 bases from J, the junction kept 11 bases outside the gene matches. Germline V gene data show CDR1 as SGHTA and CDR2 as FQGNSA. The CDR3 loop reads CASSLEGAGAPSEQYF. The CDR3 nucleotides are TGTGCCAGCAGCTTAGAAGGAGCGGGGGCGCCTAGCGAGCAGTACTTC.

This sequence joins TRBV6-4 and TRBJ1-3; D remains unclear. Germline assignment: CDR1 MRHNA and CDR2 SNTAGT. Trimming removed 3 bases from V and 2 bases from J, with 5 bases in between. This CDR3 comprises 13 residues. CDR3 in amino acids: CASSESAGNTIYF. The CDR3 nucleotides are TGTGCCAGCAGTGAATCAGCTGGAAACACCATATATTTT.

The V gene is TRBV5-1, the J gene TRBJ2-2, with D possibly being TRBD2 (5 bases). The V end was cut by 1 base, the J end by 4 bases, with 14 bases between. There are 16 residues in the CDR3. The germline CDR1 and CDR2 sequences are SGHRS and YFSETQ. The CDR3 coding sequence is TGCGCCAGCAGCTTGCGGTTTGAGCGGAGCACCGGGGAGCTGTTTTTT. As protein: CASSLRFERSTGELFF.

The CDR3 sequence is CASSITGGLAGRSYNEQFF. In DNA form, the CDR3 reads TGTGCCAGTAGTATAACGGGAGGACTAGCGGGACGTTCCTACAATGAGCAGTTCTTC. This chain links TRBV19 with TRBJ2-1, with TRBD2 identical over 12 bases. The CDR3 is 19 amino acids. From germline, CDR1 is LNHDA and CDR2 SQIVND (reference sequence). The junction had 9 bases not matched to a gene; V was cut back by 2 bases and J by 1 base.

The chain links TRBV7-2 to TRBJ1-6, with 8 positions matching TRBD1. This CDR3 comprises 15 residues. Germline V gene sequence: CDR1 SGHTA, CDR2 FQGNSA. Unmatched junction bases numbered 8, after V lost 6 bases and J lost 7 bases. CDR3 bases: TGTGCCAGCAGACCTAACAGGGGGGGGAATTCACCCCTCCACTTT. Translating gives CASRPNRGGNSPLHF.

This chain uses TRBV5-6 with TRBJ2-7; D unresolved. CDR3 length: 14 residues. Trimming cost V 1 base and J 6 bases, with 14 bases left between them. Per the germline V gene, CDR1 is SGHDT and CDR2 is YYEEEE. CDR3 in amino acids: CASSLRAYGSEQYF. The CDR3 bases are TGTGCCAGCAGCTTGCGTGCTTATGGCTCCGAGCAGTACTTC.

V usage is TRBV28 and J usage is TRBJ2-7; 9 bases match TRBD2. Germline-derived CDR1 and CDR2 are MDHEN and SYDVKM. V was pared by 6 bases and J by 1 base, with 4 bases of the junction left unmatched. The CDR3 has 14 amino acids. The CDR3 is CASRLAGGSYEQYF. For the CDR3, the DNA is TGTGCCAGCAGATTGGCGGGGGGGTCCTACGAGCAGTACTTC.